Below, 26 T cell receptor beta chains from the same sample are listed, as sequenced in a study of patients and donors after allogeneic stem cell transplantation. TCRdb ran MiXCR on the RT-PCR reads and lists one entry per CDR3 protein. Counted here are about 960,000 distinct CDR3 sequences, 18% occurring once; the ten biggest clones make up roughly 6.4%. Material: blood, either unsorted or a sorted T cell fraction (not recorded which). Receptors were obtained from a human donor who was either an allogeneic HSCT recipient or a stem cell or donor lymphocyte infusion donor (not recorded which). It is not recorded whose cells these are; they may come from a transplant donor.

This clonotype was seen more than once but under ten times. The V and J genes are TRBV24-1 and TRBJ1-5; 7 nucleotides line up with TRBD1. The junction had 6 bases not matched to a gene; V was cut back by 4 bases and J by 4 bases. The CDR3 consists of 15 residues. Germline lookup yields CDR1 KGHDR and CDR2 SFDVKD. The CDR3 here is CATSDPRGGNQPQHF. As DNA, the CDR3 is TGTGCCACCAGTGACCCCAGGGGGGGTAATCAGCCCCAGCATTTT.

The chain couples TRBV7-9 to TRBJ1-1, with D possibly TRBD1 on 6 matching bases. Per germline, CDR1 SEHNR and CDR2 FQNEAQ (reference sequence). The ends were cut back, 1 base at V and 4 bases at J, with 10 bases in the middle. This CDR3 contains 14 residues. The CDR3 protein is CASSLDKGGTEAFF. The CDR3 DNA reads TGTGCCAGCAGCTTAGATAAGGGGGGCACTGAAGCTTTCTTT.

The chain recombines TRBV7-9 with TRBJ1-4; no reliable D call. The length of the CDR3 is 12 residues. V shed 8 bases and J shed 8 bases, with 12 bases lying between them. Germline V gene data show CDR1 as SEHNR and CDR2 as FQNEAQ (reference sequence). The CDR3 here is CASARWEEKLFF. The DNA of the CDR3 is TGTGCCAGCGCCCGATGGGAAGAAAAACTGTTTTTT.

This clonotype was picked up a small number of times. The rearrangement joins TRBV12-3 or TRBV12-4 to TRBJ2-2, with 7 bases lining up with TRBD1. This CDR3 is 15 amino acids long. Trimming took 6 bases from V and 4 from J; bases not matched to a gene: 8. CDR3 loop: CASSPTGVGTGELFF. The CDR3 DNA follows: TGTGCCAGCAGCCCCACAGGGGTGGGCACCGGGGAGCTGTTTTTT.

The chain is built from TRBV7-8 and TRBJ2-7; 8 bases are a match to TRBD1. After removal of 1 base from V and 3 bases from J, the junction contained 5 bases not matched to a gene. CDR3 length equals 15 residues. Germline V gives CDR1 SGHVS, CDR2 FQNEAQ. CDR3 residues: CASSLEGTGYYEQYF. As DNA, the CDR3 is TGTGCCAGCAGCTTAGAGGGGACAGGTTACTACGAGCAGTACTTC.

This clonotype was picked up a small number of times. The V and J genes are TRBV6-1 and TRBJ1-4; D is unresolved. The germline V gene has CDR1 MNHNS and CDR2 SASEGT. This CDR3 is built from 15 residues. Trimming removed 6 bases from V and 3 bases from J, with 14 bases in between. DNA for the CDR3: TGTGCCAGCAGCCTCCGACCGCCTTCTAATGAAAAACTGTTTTTT. The encoded protein is CASSLRPPSNEKLFF.

In this sample, this clonotype turned up many times. V gene TRBV20-1 combines with J gene TRBJ2-1; 10 bases match TRBD2. Germline V gene data show CDR1 as DFQATT and CDR2 as SNEGSKA (reference sequence). The junction had 3 bases not matched to a gene; V was cut back by 1 base and J by 0 bases. The CDR3 spans 16 residues. The CDR3 loop is CSARGASGSSYNEQFF. The CDR3 DNA is TGCAGTGCTAGAGGGGCTAGCGGGAGCTCCTACAATGAGCAGTTCTTC.

CDR3 nucleotide sequence: TGTGCCACACGGCCGGCGGGTAGTGGGGCCAACGTCCTGACTTTC. It is translated as CATRPAGSGANVLTF. V is TRBV10-3 and J is TRBJ2-6; perhaps TRBD2 as D (5 bases). Germline V gene sequence: CDR1 ENHRY, CDR2 SYGVKD. The CDR3 runs to 15 residues. V was pared by 10 bases and J by 3 bases, with 16 bases between.

This clonotype has a handful of counts. The chain couples TRBV4-3 to TRBJ1-4; 7 nucleotides align to TRBD1. Germline lookup yields CDR1 LGHNA and CDR2 YSLEER. The V and J ends lost 1 base and 6 bases, in that order; junction bases with no gene match: 14. The CDR3 has 18 amino acids. The CDR3 here is CASSQAQLPGQGDEKLFF. For the CDR3, the DNA is TGCGCCAGCAGCCAAGCCCAACTTCCTGGGCAGGGGGATGAAAAACTGTTTTTT.

V usage is TRBV28 and J usage is TRBJ2-7, with TRBD2 matching over 12 bases. CDR3 length: 13 residues. Unmatched junction bases numbered 2, after V lost 6 bases and J lost 5 bases. Germline V gene data show CDR1 as MDHEN and CDR2 as SYDVKM. The CDR3 DNA follows: TGTGCCAGCAGCAGGACTAGCGGGAACGAGCAGTACTTC. Translating it yields CASSRTSGNEQYF.

This clonotype was seen a few times. The genes are TRBV9 and TRBJ1-1; no reliable D call. V was clipped by 0 bases and J by 0 bases, with 6 bases between them. This CDR3 is built from 14 residues. CDR1 and CDR2 from the germline V gene are SGDLS and YYNGEE. The CDR3 DNA follows: TGTGCCAGCAGCGTAGACAGAATGAACACTGAAGCTTTCTTT. Its protein is CASSVDRMNTEAFF.

The rearrangement uses TRBV20-1 and TRBJ1-6; unclear D gene. The CDR3 loop spans 13 amino acids. CDR1 is DFQATT, CDR2 SNEGSKA, per germline (reference sequence). V shed 0 bases and J shed 8 bases, with 8 bases lying between them. CDR3 loop: CSARDWNDSPLHF. DNA for the CDR3: TGCAGTGCTAGAGACTGGAATGATTCACCCCTCCACTTT.

The chain combines TRBV5-1 with TRBJ2-1; 10 bases are shared with TRBD2. Germline V gene data show CDR1 as SGHRS and CDR2 as YFSETQ. Trimming removed 3 bases from V and 2 bases from J; junction bases left unmatched: 5. The CDR3 runs to 16 residues. CDR3 in amino acids: CASSSTSGVAYNEQFF. The DNA of the CDR3 is TGCGCCAGCAGCTCTACTAGCGGGGTCGCCTACAATGAGCAGTTCTTC.

This chain joins TRBV15 and TRBJ1-2, with a weak D call TRBD1 (5 bases). The CDR3 is made up of 15 amino acids. Germline assignment: CDR1 LNHNV and CDR2 YYDKDF (reference sequence). Trimming shortened V by 3 bases and J by 4 bases, and 15 bases separated the two germline ends. The chain's CDR3 is CATSSLGGGSYGYTF. Written as DNA, the CDR3 is TGTGCCACCAGCAGCCTGGGTGGGGGATCCTATGGCTACACCTTC.

This clonotype was found a few times. This sequence joins TRBV20-1 and TRBJ1-2; no clear D gene. Trimming shortened V by 5 bases and J by 3 bases, and 10 bases separated the two germline ends. Germline values: CDR1 DFQATT, CDR2 SNEGSKA (reference sequence). There are 12 residues in the CDR3. CDR3 sequence (DNA): TGCAGTGCTGGTCACCCGGACTATGGCTACACCTTC. Translating it yields CSAGHPDYGYTF.

The V call is TRBV4-1, the J call TRBJ2-5; the D gene is possibly TRBD2 (6 bases). The ends were cut back, 4 bases at V and 4 bases at J, with 16 bases in the middle. The length of the CDR3 is 15 residues. The germline gives CDR1 MGHRA, CDR2 YSYEKL. CDR3 bases: TGCGCCAGCAGCCGACTAGTCCCACCGGGAGAGACCCAGTACTTC. Protein sequence: CASSRLVPPGETQYF.

The chain combines TRBV24-1 with TRBJ2-3; D not resolved. V dropped 4 bases and J dropped 0 bases, with 7 bases sitting between them. CDR1 and CDR2 (germline): KGHDR, SFDVKD. This CDR3 is 14 amino acids long. CDR3 sequence: CATSERGSTDTQYF. DNA of the CDR3: TGTGCCACCAGTGAACGAGGCAGCACAGATACGCAGTATTTT.

This clonotype was picked up a small number of times. V gene TRBV4-1 combines with J gene TRBJ2-1; TRBD2 is a possible D gene (6 bases). V lost 0 bases and J 2 bases, leaving 11 bases between the germline ends. The CDR3 is 16 residues long. Germline lookup yields CDR1 MGHRA and CDR2 YSYEKL. The CDR3 DNA follows: TGCGCCAGCAGCCAAGATTCGGGGGTCCCCTACAATGAGCAGTTCTTC. It yields the protein CASSQDSGVPYNEQFF.

The rearrangement links TRBV7-2 to TRBJ1-6; TRBD1 agrees at 7 bases. The CDR3 runs 16 residues. In germline, CDR1 is SGHTA, CDR2 FQGNSA. Trimming cost V 2 bases and J 6 bases; bases outside gene matches: 7. The CDR3 region has the DNA TGTGCCAGCAGCTTATTAGGGGGCGCCGGTAATTCACCCCTCCACTTT. As protein: CASSLLGGAGNSPLHF.

A few counts support this clonotype. The chain links TRBV20-1 to TRBJ2-1, with 10 positions matching TRBD2. The germline gives CDR1 DFQATT, CDR2 SNEGSKA (reference sequence). J was trimmed by 4 bases and V by 6 bases; bases with no gene match: 9. CDR3 length: 15 amino acids. The CDR3 nucleotides are TGCAGTGCCCGGTACGCTAGCGGGAGATACAATGAGCAGTTCTTC. Its protein is CSARYASGRYNEQFF.

This clonotype has just a few counts. The chain links TRBV16 to TRBJ1-6; D gene ambiguous. The germline V and J ends were trimmed by 4 bases and 0 bases, with 10 bases remaining between them. This CDR3 comprises 16 residues. The germline CDR1 and CDR2 sequences are KGHSY and FQNENV. The CDR3 region has the DNA TGTGCCAGCAGCCCGTTGGCCAGCTCCTATAATTCACCCCTCCACTTT. As protein: CASSPLASSYNSPLHF.

This sequence joins TRBV7-2 and TRBJ1-2; the D is unclear. This CDR3 spans 13 amino acids. V lost 3 bases to trimming and J lost 6 bases, with 11 bases between them. The germline V gene has CDR1 SGHTA and CDR2 FQGNSA. The CDR3 coding sequence is TGTGCCAGCAGCTTGGTGACTTTGCATGGCTACACCTTC. Translated: CASSLVTLHGYTF.

The CDR3 DNA is TGTGCCAGCAGCGAGTTTGCCCACAATGAGCAGTTCTTC. Translated: CASSEFAHNEQFF. The gene calls are TRBV5-6 and TRBJ2-1; no reliable D call. This CDR3 contains 13 residues. Trimming stripped 4 bases from V and 5 bases from J, with 10 bases between. Germline V gives CDR1 SGHDT, CDR2 YYEEEE. Combining the CDR3 with reference TRBV5-6 and TRBJ2-1 gives the whole variable domain DAGVTQSPTHLIKTRGQQVTLRCSPKSGHDTVSWYQQALGQGPQFIFQYYEEEERQRGNFPDRFSGHQFPNYSSELNVNALLLGDSALYLCASSEFAHNEQFFGPGTRLTVL.

The chain employs TRBV27 and TRBJ2-4, with TRBD1 identical over 8 bases. The CDR3 sequence is 16 residues long. Germline CDR1 reads MNHEY; CDR2 reads SMNVEV (reference sequence). V lost 5 bases to trimming and J lost 9 bases; unmatched junction nucleotides: 15. CDR3 in DNA: TGTGCCAGCAGTCCCCCCCGGCAGGGGGCAAGGGGCATTCAGTACTTC. This translates into CASSPPRQGARGIQYF.

The chain employs TRBV29-1 and TRBJ1-1, with D uncertain. The germline gives CDR1 SQVTM, CDR2 ANQGSEA. Between the trimmed V and J ends, which lost 5 bases and 4 bases, there was a span of 8 bases. This CDR3 has 11 amino acids. In DNA, the CDR3 is TGCAGCGTTCGCGAGGGCACTGAAGCTTTCTTT. As protein: CSVREGTEAFF.

This clonotype came up a few times. The J gene is TRBJ1-1, the V gene TRBV10-3, with a weak D call TRBD1 (5 bases). Germline assignment: CDR1 ENHRY and CDR2 SYGVKD. This CDR3 has 13 residues. The germline V and J ends were trimmed by 2 bases and 5 bases, with 9 bases remaining between them. CDR3 bases: TGTGCCATCAGTGAGGGGGGGGGAACTGAAGCTTTCTTT. It codes for CAISEGGGTEAFF.